This is a list of T cell receptor beta chains from one sample in a study of blood T cell repertoires in COVID-19. TCRdb's copy holds only in-frame clones and misses some; the assay was immunoSEQ multiplex PCR. The sample has more than 300,000 clones; approximately 87% are singletons. The sample comprised peripheral blood. Receptor source: a young woman with COVID-19, enrolled during active disease. Both conserved end residues are part of each CDR3. The order of the fields is CDR3 DNA, CDR3 protein, clone size, V gene, D gene, J gene. The D gene is left open where the match is weak. Expanded clones get a size class; other rows say once, few or many, or leave the size out.

cdr3_nt: TGTGCCAGTAGTAAGGATGTCCGAGGGAGTTTAGCGACCCAGTACTTC; cdr3_aa: CASSKDVRGSLATQYF; clone_size: -; v_call: TRBV19; d_call: -; j_call: TRBJ2-5
cdr3_nt: TGTGCCAGCAGCCCCCCCGGAACTAGCGGTCGCGAGCAGTACTTC; cdr3_aa: CASSPPGTSGREQYF; clone_size: once; v_call: TRBV7-2; d_call: TRBD2; j_call: TRBJ2-7
cdr3_nt: TGTGCCTGGAGTGTAGGGGGGACTAGCGGGTACGAGCAGTACTTC; cdr3_aa: CAWSVGGTSGYEQYF; clone_size: -; v_call: TRBV30; d_call: TRBD2; j_call: TRBJ2-7
cdr3_nt: TGTGCCAGCAGCTTAGCGAGGGGGCAGGGAACTAATGAAAAACTGTTTTTT; cdr3_aa: CASSLARGQGTNEKLFF; clone_size: -; v_call: TRBV11-2; d_call: TRBD1; j_call: TRBJ1-4
cdr3_nt: TGTGCCACCAGTGATTCCAGAAACTATGGCTACACCTTC; cdr3_aa: CATSDSRNYGYTF; clone_size: -; v_call: TRBV24-1; d_call: -; j_call: TRBJ1-2
cdr3_nt: TGTGCCAGCAGTGGGGGACAGCCGAAGTACTTC; cdr3_aa: CASSGGQPKYF; clone_size: -; v_call: TRBV6-2/TRBV6-3; d_call: TRBD1; j_call: TRBJ2-7
cdr3_nt: TGCGCCAGCAGACAGGGGGCCCAGACAGATACGCAGTATTTT; cdr3_aa: CASRQGAQTDTQYF; clone_size: -; v_call: TRBV5-1; d_call: TRBD1; j_call: TRBJ2-3
cdr3_nt: TGTGCCTGGAGCCCAAGATGGGGGACAGCAAATTCACCCCTCCACTTT; cdr3_aa: CAWSPRWGTANSPLHF; clone_size: -; v_call: TRBV30; d_call: TRBD1; j_call: TRBJ1-6
cdr3_nt: TGTGCCAGCAGCTACCTAAGCGGCGTCAGTGGGGGGAACTATGGCTACACCTTC; cdr3_aa: CASSYLSGVSGGNYGYTF; clone_size: -; v_call: TRBV13; d_call: -; j_call: TRBJ1-2
cdr3_nt: TGTGCTAGTGGTTTGGTACCTGTAGCGGGAGAAAAAGGAGAGACCCAGTACTTC; cdr3_aa: CASGLVPVAGEKGETQYF; clone_size: -; v_call: TRBV12-5; d_call: TRBD2; j_call: TRBJ2-5
cdr3_nt: TGTGCCAGCAGCGTTCAGGACAGGCCATACAATGAGCAGTTCTTC; cdr3_aa: CASSVQDRPYNEQFF; clone_size: -; v_call: TRBV9; d_call: TRBD1; j_call: TRBJ2-1
cdr3_nt: TGTGCCAGCAGCCTACTAGCGGGAGGCTCGTACGAGCAGTACTTC; cdr3_aa: CASSLLAGGSYEQYF; clone_size: -; v_call: TRBV7-2; d_call: TRBD2; j_call: TRBJ2-7
cdr3_nt: TGCGCCAGCAGCCAAGAAACGCCGGGGATGGGGAGCAATCAGCCCCAGCATTTT; cdr3_aa: CASSQETPGMGSNQPQHF; clone_size: -; v_call: TRBV4-1; d_call: -; j_call: TRBJ1-5
cdr3_nt: TGCGCCAGCAGTGACTCCACCGGGACAGGCTACGAGCAGTACTTC; cdr3_aa: CASSDSTGTGYEQYF; clone_size: once; v_call: TRBV10-1; d_call: TRBD1; j_call: TRBJ2-7
cdr3_nt: TGTGCCTGGAGTACCGGGGGAACGTACGAGCAGTACTTC; cdr3_aa: CAWSTGGTYEQYF; clone_size: -; v_call: TRBV30; d_call: -; j_call: TRBJ2-7
cdr3_nt: TGCGCCAGCAGCCATGCACAGGGGATCGGGCGCAATCAGCCCCAGCATTTT; cdr3_aa: CASSHAQGIGRNQPQHF; clone_size: few; v_call: TRBV4-1; d_call: TRBD1; j_call: TRBJ1-5
cdr3_nt: TGTGCCAGCAGTTTATCGAGGGGGCAGGGTGAAAAACTGTTTTTT; cdr3_aa: CASSLSRGQGEKLFF; clone_size: -; v_call: TRBV27; d_call: TRBD1; j_call: TRBJ1-4
cdr3_nt: TGTGCCACCAGTGATCCGGGCCTTCAAGGAGGCTCAGATACGCAGTATTTT; cdr3_aa: CATSDPGLQGGSDTQYF; clone_size: -; v_call: TRBV24-1; d_call: -; j_call: TRBJ2-3
cdr3_nt: TGCGCCAGCAGACCACAGGGGGAAACTGAAGCTTTCTTT; cdr3_aa: CASRPQGETEAFF; clone_size: -; v_call: TRBV5-1; d_call: TRBD1; j_call: TRBJ1-1
cdr3_nt: TGTGCCAGCAGCTTAGAAACCACTGTTAATCAGCCCCAGCATTTT; cdr3_aa: CASSLETTVNQPQHF; clone_size: -; v_call: TRBV7-2; d_call: -; j_call: TRBJ1-5
cdr3_nt: TGTGCCAGCAGCCACGGCGGGTGGGAGCAGTACTTC; cdr3_aa: CASSHGGWEQYF; clone_size: -; v_call: TRBV14; d_call: -; j_call: TRBJ2-7
cdr3_nt: TGTGCCAGCAGCCAAGACTTAGAAGAGACCCAGTACTTC; cdr3_aa: CASSQDLEETQYF; clone_size: few; v_call: TRBV4-2; d_call: -; j_call: TRBJ2-5
cdr3_nt: TGTGCCAGCAGCCAAGAACGGAGTTCACCCCTCCACTTT; cdr3_aa: CASSQERSSPLHF; clone_size: -; v_call: TRBV3-1/TRBV3-2; d_call: -; j_call: TRBJ1-6
cdr3_nt: TGTGCCAGCAGCTTGACAGTGAACACTGAAGCTTTCTTT; cdr3_aa: CASSLTVNTEAFF; clone_size: -; v_call: TRBV14; d_call: -; j_call: TRBJ1-1
cdr3_nt: TGTGCCAGCAGCCCTCCTCAGGGGATGGCACCCCTCCACTTT; cdr3_aa: CASSPPQGMAPLHF; clone_size: few; v_call: TRBV7-2; d_call: -; j_call: TRBJ1-6
cdr3_nt: TGTGCCAGCAGTTCCCCACGGGGCCTCCACTTT; cdr3_aa: CASSSPRGLHF; clone_size: few; v_call: TRBV28; d_call: -; j_call: TRBJ1-6
cdr3_nt: TGCGCCAGCAGCCAAAGGACTATGTCGGGGGATGAAGCTTTCTTT; cdr3_aa: CASSQRTMSGDEAFF; clone_size: -; v_call: TRBV4-3; d_call: -; j_call: TRBJ1-1
cdr3_nt: TGCGCCAGCAGCCAGGCCGACATGGCCGGGGAGCTGTTTTTT; cdr3_aa: CASSQADMAGELFF; clone_size: -; v_call: TRBV4-1; d_call: -; j_call: TRBJ2-2
cdr3_nt: TGTGCCAGCAGCCCCACATTGACAGGGATGCCCAATCAGCCCCAGCATTTT; cdr3_aa: CASSPTLTGMPNQPQHF; clone_size: -; v_call: TRBV4-2; d_call: TRBD1; j_call: TRBJ1-5
cdr3_nt: TGTGCCACCAGTGACCGTTCAGGGGTCATTAGCACAGATACGCAGTATTTT; cdr3_aa: CATSDRSGVISTDTQYF; clone_size: -; v_call: TRBV24-1; d_call: -; j_call: TRBJ2-3